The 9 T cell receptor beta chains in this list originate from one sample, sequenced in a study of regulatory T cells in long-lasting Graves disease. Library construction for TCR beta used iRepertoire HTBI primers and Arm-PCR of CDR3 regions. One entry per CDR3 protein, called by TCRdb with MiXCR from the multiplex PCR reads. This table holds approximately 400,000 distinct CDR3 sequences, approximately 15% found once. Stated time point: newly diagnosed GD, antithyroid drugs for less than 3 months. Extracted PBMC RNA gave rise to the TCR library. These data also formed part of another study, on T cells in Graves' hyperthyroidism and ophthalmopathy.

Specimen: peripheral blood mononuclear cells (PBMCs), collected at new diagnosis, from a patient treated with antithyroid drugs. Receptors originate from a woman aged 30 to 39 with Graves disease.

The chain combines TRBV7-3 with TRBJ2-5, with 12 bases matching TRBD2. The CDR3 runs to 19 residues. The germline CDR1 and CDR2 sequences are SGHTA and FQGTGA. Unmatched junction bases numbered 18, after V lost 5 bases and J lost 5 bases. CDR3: CASSQAGTGLAGKVETQYF. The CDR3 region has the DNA TGTGCCAGCAGCCAAGCCGGGACAGGACTAGCGGGAAAGGTTGAGACCCAGTACTTC.

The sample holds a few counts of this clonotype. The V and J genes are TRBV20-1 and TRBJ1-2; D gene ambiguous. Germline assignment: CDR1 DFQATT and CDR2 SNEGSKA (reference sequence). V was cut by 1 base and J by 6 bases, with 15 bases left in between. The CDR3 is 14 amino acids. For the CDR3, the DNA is TGCAGTGCTAGAGCCTATGAGAGCTGGCATGGCTACACCTTC. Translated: CSARAYESWHGYTF.

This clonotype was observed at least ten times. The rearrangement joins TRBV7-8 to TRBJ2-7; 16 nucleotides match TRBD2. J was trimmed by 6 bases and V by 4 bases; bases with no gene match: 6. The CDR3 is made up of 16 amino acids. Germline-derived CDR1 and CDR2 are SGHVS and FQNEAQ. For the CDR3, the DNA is TGTGCCAGCAGCTACTCGGGACTAGCGGGAGGGGTCGAGCAGTACTTC. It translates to CASSYSGLAGGVEQYF.

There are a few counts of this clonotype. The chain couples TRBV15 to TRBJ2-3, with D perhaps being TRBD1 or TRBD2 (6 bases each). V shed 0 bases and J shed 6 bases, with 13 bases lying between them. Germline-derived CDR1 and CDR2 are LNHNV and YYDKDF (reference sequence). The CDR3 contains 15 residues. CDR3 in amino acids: CATSRESRGPDTQYF. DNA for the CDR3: TGTGCCACCAGCAGAGAGTCTCGGGGGCCTGATACGCAGTATTTT.

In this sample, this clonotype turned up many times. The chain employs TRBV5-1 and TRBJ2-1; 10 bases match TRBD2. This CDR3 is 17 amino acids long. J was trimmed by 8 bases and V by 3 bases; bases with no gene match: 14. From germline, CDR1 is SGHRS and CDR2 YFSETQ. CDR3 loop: CASSSGGAGGPVDEQFF. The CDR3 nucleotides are TGCGCCAGCAGCTCGGGGGGAGCGGGAGGGCCTGTGGATGAGCAGTTCTTC.

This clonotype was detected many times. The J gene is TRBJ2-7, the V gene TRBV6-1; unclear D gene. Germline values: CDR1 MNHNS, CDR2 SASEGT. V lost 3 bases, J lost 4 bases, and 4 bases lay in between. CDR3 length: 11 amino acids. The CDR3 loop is CASSEPYEQYF. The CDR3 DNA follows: TGTGCCAGCAGTGAGCCATACGAGCAGTACTTC.

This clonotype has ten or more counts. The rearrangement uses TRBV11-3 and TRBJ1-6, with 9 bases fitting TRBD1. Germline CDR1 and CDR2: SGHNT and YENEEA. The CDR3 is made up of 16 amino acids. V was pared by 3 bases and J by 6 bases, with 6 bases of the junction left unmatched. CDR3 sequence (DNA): TGTGCCAGCAGCTTGGGGGGACAGGGATCTAATTCACCCCTCCACTTT. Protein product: CASSLGGQGSNSPLHF.

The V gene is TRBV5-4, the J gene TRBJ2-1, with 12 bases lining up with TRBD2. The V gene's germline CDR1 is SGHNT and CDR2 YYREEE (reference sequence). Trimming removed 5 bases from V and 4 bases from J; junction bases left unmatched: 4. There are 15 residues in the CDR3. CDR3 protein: CASRPGLAGYNEQFF. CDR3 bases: TGTGCCAGCAGACCGGGACTAGCGGGTTACAATGAGCAGTTCTTC.

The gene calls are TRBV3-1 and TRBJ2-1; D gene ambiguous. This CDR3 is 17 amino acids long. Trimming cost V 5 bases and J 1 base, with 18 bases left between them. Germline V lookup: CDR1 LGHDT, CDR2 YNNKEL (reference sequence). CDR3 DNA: TGTGCCAGCAGCTCCCAAGGTAGTGGTCTATCCTACAATGAGCAGTTCTTC. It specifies CASSSQGSGLSYNEQFF.